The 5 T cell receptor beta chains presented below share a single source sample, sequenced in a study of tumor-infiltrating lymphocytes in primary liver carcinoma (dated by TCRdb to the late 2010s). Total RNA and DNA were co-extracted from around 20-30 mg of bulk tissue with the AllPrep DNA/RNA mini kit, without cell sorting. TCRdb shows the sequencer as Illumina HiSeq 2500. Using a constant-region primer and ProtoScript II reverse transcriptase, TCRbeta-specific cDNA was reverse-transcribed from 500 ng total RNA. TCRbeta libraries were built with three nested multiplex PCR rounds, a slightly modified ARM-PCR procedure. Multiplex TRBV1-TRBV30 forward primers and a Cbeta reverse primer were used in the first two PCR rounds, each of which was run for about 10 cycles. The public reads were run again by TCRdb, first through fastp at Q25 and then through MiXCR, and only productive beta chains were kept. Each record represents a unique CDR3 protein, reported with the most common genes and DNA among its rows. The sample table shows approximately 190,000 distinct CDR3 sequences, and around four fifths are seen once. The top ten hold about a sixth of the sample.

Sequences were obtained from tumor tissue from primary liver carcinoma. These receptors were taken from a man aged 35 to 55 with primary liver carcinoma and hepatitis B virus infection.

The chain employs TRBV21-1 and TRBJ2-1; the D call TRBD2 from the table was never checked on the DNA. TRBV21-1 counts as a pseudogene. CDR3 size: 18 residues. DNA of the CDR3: TGTGCCAGCAGCAAAGCCCACGAGACTAGCGGGAGGCACAATGTGCAGTTCTTT. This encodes CASSKAHETSGRHNVQFF.

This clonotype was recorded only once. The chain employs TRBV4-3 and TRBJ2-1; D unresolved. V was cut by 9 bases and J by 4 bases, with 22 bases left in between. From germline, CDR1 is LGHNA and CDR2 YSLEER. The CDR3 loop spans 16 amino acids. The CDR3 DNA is TGCGCCAGTAGGCAAGATCCCTACCCAGAATACAATGAGCAGTTCTTC. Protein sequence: CASRQDPYPEYNEQFF.

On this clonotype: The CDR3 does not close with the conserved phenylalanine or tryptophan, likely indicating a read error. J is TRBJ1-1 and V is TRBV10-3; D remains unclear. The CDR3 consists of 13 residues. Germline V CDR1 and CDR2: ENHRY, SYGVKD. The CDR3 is CTISNARTTEAFL. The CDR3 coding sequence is TGTACCATCAGTAACGCCCGGACCACTGAAGCTTTCCTT.

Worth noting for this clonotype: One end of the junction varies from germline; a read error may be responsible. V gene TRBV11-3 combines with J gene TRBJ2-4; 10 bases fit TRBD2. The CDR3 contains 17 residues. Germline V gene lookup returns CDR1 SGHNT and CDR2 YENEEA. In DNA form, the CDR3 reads TGTGCCAGGAGCTTTCGCGGCACTAGCGGGACCAAAAACATTCAGTATTTC. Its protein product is CARSFRGTSGTKNIQYF.

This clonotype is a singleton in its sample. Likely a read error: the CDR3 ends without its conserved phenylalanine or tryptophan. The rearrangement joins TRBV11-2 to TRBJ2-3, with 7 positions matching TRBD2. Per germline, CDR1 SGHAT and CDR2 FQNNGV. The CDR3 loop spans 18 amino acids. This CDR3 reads CASNLNLLAEGDADTQYL. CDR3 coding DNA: TGTGCCAGCAACTTAAATCTCCTAGCGGAAGGCGATGCGGATACGCAGTATTTG.